This TCR beta chain was obtained from a study of cytomegalovirus exposure and HLA in healthy donors. Study context: An analysis done earlier identified 120 million or so unique TCR beta sequences from about 179 million T cells.

60 Vbeta and 13 Jbeta primers were used in PCR. Measured with immunoSEQ multiplex PCR; TCRdb has only the in-frame clones, and not every one. The sample lists around 100,000 clones; about four fifths were seen once. Study-wide findings and caveats: Presence/absence results assume similar sequencing depth per donor, which may not hold. An analysis that was carried out later associated fewer than 20,000 TCR beta sequences with HLA alleles at 0.05 false discovery rate.

As concerns this clone: The antigen remains unidentified.

The germline V gene has CDR1 WNHNN and CDR2 SYGVQD (reference sequence). With 4 bases clipped from V and 4 bases from J, the junction kept 8 bases outside the gene matches. CDR3 length: 15 amino acids. Sequenced material: PBMCs. The chain employs TRBV10-1 and TRBJ1-2; 8 bases map to TRBD1. This receptor was identified in a man younger than 45 in good health and CMV-seropositive. CDR3 in amino acids: CASSADRGGTYGYTF. The CDR3 DNA follows: TGCGCCAGCAGTGCCGACAGGGGAGGAACCTATGGCTACACCTTC.